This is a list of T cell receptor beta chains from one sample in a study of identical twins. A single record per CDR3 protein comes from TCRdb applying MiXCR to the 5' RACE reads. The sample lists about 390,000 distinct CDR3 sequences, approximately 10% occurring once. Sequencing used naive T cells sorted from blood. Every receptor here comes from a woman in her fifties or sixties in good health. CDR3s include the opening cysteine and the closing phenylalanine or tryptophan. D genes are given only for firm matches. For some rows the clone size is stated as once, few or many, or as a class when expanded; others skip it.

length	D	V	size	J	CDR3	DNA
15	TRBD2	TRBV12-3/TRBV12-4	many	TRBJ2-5	CASSPLAGYQETQYF	TGTGCCAGCAGCCCACTAGCGGGGTACCAAGAGACCCAGTACTTC
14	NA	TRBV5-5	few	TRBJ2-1	CASSSAGTYNEQFF	TGTGCCAGCAGCAGTGCGGGGACCTACAATGAGCAGTTCTTC
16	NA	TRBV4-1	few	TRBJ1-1	CASSQRPVVLNTEAFF	TGCGCCAGCAGCCAGAGACCTGTGGTCCTGAACACTGAAGCTTTCTTT
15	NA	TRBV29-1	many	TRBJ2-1	CSVQPPSKTYNEQFF	TGCAGCGTTCAACCCCCCTCTAAGACTTACAATGAGCAGTTCTTC
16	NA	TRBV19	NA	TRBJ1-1	CASSAGSKFMNTEAFF	TGTGCCAGTAGCGCCGGGAGTAAGTTCATGAACACTGAAGCTTTCTTT
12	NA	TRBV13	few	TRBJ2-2	CASSPASGELFF	TGTGCCAGCAGCCCAGCATCCGGGGAGCTGTTTTTT
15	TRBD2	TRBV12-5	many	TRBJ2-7	CASGLSGLVPYEQYF	TGTGCTAGTGGTCTTAGCGGGTTAGTACCCTACGAGCAGTACTTC
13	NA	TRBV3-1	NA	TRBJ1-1	CASSQVSNTEAFF	TGTGCCAGCAGCCAAGTATCGAACACTGAAGCTTTCTTT
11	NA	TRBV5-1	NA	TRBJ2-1	CASSGGLEQFF	TGCGCCAGCAGCGGGGGACTTGAGCAGTTCTTC
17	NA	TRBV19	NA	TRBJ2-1	CASSISSQGGIYNEQFF	TGTGCCAGTAGTATATCCTCCCAGGGTGGAATCTACAATGAGCAGTTCTTC
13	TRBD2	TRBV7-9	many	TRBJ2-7	CASSLGGGYEQYF	TGTGCCAGCAGCCTGGGGGGGGGCTACGAGCAGTACTTC
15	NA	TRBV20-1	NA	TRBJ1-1	CSARDFSPPNTEAFF	TGCAGTGCTAGAGATTTTAGTCCACCGAACACTGAAGCTTTCTTT
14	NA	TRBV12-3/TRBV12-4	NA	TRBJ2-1	CASSLRLANNEQFF	TGTGCCAGCAGTTTAAGGCTAGCGAACAATGAGCAGTTCTTC
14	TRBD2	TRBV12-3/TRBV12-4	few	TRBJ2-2	CASSPLAVTGELFF	TGTGCCAGCAGCCCACTAGCGGTCACCGGGGAGCTGTTTTTT
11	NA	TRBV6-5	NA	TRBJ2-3	CASTKGNTQYF	TGTGCCAGCACCAAGGGGAATACGCAGTATTTT
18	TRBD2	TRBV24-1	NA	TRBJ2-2	CATSDFKLTGLASGELFF	TGTGCCACCAGTGATTTTAAGCTTACGGGACTAGCGTCCGGGGAGCTGTTTTTT
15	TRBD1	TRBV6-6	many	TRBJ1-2	CASSYPTGQGGGYTF	TGTGCCAGCAGTTACCCGACGGGACAGGGAGGAGGCTACACCTTC
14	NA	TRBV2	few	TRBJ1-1	CASSEMGGETEAFF	TGTGCCAGCAGTGAAATGGGGGGGGAAACTGAAGCTTTCTTT
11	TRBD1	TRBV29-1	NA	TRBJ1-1	CSVQGGTEAFF	TGCAGCGTTCAGGGGGGGACTGAAGCTTTCTTT
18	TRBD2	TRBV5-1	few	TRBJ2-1	CASSPAARGLAGDAEQFF	TGCGCCAGCAGCCCGGCGGCGAGGGGACTAGCGGGAGATGCTGAGCAGTTCTTC
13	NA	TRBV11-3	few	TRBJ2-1	CASSQPSGNEQFF	TGTGCCAGCAGCCAGCCCAGCGGCAATGAGCAGTTCTTC
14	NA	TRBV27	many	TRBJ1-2	CASSLSATGLGYTF	TGTGCCAGCAGTTTATCGGCCACAGGTCTTGGCTACACCTTC
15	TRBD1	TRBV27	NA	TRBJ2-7	CASSHAGTEGYEQYF	TGTGCCAGCAGTCACGCTGGGACAGAAGGGTACGAGCAGTACTTC
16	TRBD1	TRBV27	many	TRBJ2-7	CASSFLGQGVTYEQYF	TGTGCCAGCAGTTTTTTGGGACAGGGGGTGACCTACGAGCAGTACTTC
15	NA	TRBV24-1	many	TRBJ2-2	CATSDPDKNTGELFF	TGTGCCACCAGTGACCCTGACAAGAACACCGGGGAGCTGTTTTTT
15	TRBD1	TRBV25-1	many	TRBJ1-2	CASSERQGILYGYTF	TGTGCCAGCAGTGAAAGACAGGGGATCCTCTATGGCTACACCTTC
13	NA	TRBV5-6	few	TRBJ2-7	CASSLRQAYEQYF	TGTGCCAGCAGTCTCCGACAAGCTTACGAGCAGTACTTC
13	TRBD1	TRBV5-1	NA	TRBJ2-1	CASSFGTGNEQFF	TGCGCCAGCAGCTTTGGGACAGGCAATGAGCAGTTCTTC
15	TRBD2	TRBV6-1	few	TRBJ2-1	CASRNPGGRGNEQFF	TGTGCCAGCAGGAACCCGGGCGGGAGAGGGAATGAGCAGTTCTTC
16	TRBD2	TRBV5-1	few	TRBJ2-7	CASSLEGTSGIYEQYF	TGCGCCAGCAGCTTGGAGGGGACTAGCGGAATCTACGAGCAGTACTTC
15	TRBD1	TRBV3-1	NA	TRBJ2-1	CASSLPGTGGNEQFF	TGTGCCAGCAGTCTCCCCGGGACAGGGGGCAATGAGCAGTTCTTC
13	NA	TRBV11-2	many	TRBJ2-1	CASETLRYNEQFF	TGTGCCAGCGAAACTCTAAGGTACAATGAGCAGTTCTTC
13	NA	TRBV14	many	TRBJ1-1	CASSVSGATEAFF	TGTGCCAGCAGCGTATCGGGGGCAACTGAAGCTTTCTTT
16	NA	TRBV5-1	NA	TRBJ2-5	CASSLGQRAGQETQYF	TGCGCCAGCAGCTTGGGTCAGCGGGCCGGCCAAGAGACCCAGTACTTC
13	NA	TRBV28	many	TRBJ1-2	CATEKRPNYGYTF	TGTGCCACCGAGAAGAGGCCTAACTATGGCTACACCTTC
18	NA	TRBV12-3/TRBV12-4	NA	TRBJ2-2	CASQPGGSSGGRTGDLFF	TGTGCCTCTCAACCTGGCGGGAGTTCGGGGGGCCGAACCGGGGATCTGTTTTTT
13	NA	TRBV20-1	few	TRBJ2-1	CSARASPYNEQFF	TGCAGTGCCAGGGCCTCCCCCTACAATGAGCAGTTCTTC
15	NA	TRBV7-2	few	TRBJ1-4	CASSLVTGRGEKLFF	TGTGCCAGCAGCTTAGTTACAGGGAGGGGTGAAAAACTGTTTTTT
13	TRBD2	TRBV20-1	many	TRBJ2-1	CSAGRAEANEQFF	TGCAGTGCAGGGAGGGCCGAGGCAAATGAGCAGTTCTTC
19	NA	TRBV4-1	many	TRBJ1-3	CASSQPERRFLLSGNTIYF	TGCGCCAGCAGCCAGCCCGAGAGGCGTTTCCTACTCTCTGGAAACACCATATATTTT
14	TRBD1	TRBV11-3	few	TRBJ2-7	CASSYWTGSYEQYF	TGTGCCAGCAGCTATTGGACAGGGAGTTACGAGCAGTACTTC
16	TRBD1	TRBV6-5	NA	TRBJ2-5	CASRTGGASYQETQYF	TGTGCCAGCAGGACAGGGGGCGCTTCGTACCAAGAGACCCAGTACTTC
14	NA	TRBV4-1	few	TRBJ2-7	CASSFDKPNYEQYF	TGCGCCAGCTCCTTTGACAAGCCTAACTACGAGCAGTACTTC
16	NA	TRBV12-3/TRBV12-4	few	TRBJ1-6	CASTAGTSLYNSPLHF	TGTGCCAGCACCGCGGGGACATCCCTATATAATTCACCCCTCCACTTT
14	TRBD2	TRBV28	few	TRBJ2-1	CATTAGGPYNEQFF	TGTGCCACCACAGCGGGAGGGCCTTACAATGAGCAGTTCTTC
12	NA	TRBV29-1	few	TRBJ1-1	CSVGGAFSEAFF	TGCAGCGTTGGTGGGGCTTTCTCTGAAGCTTTCTTT
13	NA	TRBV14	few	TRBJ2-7	CASSRRVGGEQYF	TGTGCCAGCAGCCGTCGGGTCGGGGGAGAGCAGTACTTC
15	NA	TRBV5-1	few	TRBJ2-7	CASSGFRVSSYEQYF	TGCGCCAGCAGCGGGTTTCGGGTGAGCTCCTACGAGCAGTACTTC
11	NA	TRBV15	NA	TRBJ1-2	CATSRDVGYTF	TGTGCCACCAGCAGAGATGTGGGCTACACCTTC
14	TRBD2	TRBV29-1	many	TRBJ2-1	CSAIAGGLDYEQFF	TGCAGCGCTATAGCGGGAGGACTAGACTATGAGCAGTTCTTC
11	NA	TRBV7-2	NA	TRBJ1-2	CASSQWGGYTF	TGTGCCAGCAGCCAATGGGGAGGCTACACCTTC
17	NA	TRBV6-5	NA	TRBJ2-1	CASSYQVLAPSYNEQFF	TGTGCCAGCAGTTACCAGGTTCTAGCGCCAAGCTACAATGAGCAGTTCTTC
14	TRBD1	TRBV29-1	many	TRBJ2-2	CSVDRDRVGGELFF	TGCAGCGTTGATAGGGACAGGGTCGGCGGGGAGCTGTTTTTT
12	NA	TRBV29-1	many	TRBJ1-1	CSVEVTAGEAFF	TGCAGCGTTGAAGTTACAGCGGGTGAAGCTTTCTTT
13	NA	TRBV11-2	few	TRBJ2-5	CASSLQGAETQYF	TGTGCCAGCAGCCTACAGGGTGCGGAGACCCAGTACTTC
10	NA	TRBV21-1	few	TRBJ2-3	CATRRDTQYF	TGTGCCACCAGAAGAGATACGCAGTATTTT
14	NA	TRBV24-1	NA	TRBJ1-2	CATSVGSLDYGYTF	TGTGCCACCAGTGTTGGGAGCTTAGACTATGGCTACACCTTC
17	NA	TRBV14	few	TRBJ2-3	CASSQPKVPGRADTQYF	TGTGCCAGCAGCCAGCCCAAGGTCCCCGGTCGGGCAGATACGCAGTATTTT
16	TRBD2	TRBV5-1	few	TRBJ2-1	CASSPPGLAGDDEQFF	TGCGCCAGCAGCCCACCGGGACTAGCGGGAGACGATGAGCAGTTCTTC
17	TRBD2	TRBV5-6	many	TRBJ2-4	CASRLLAGGLPSNIQYF	TGTGCCAGCAGACTACTAGCGGGAGGCCTACCCAGTAACATTCAGTACTTC